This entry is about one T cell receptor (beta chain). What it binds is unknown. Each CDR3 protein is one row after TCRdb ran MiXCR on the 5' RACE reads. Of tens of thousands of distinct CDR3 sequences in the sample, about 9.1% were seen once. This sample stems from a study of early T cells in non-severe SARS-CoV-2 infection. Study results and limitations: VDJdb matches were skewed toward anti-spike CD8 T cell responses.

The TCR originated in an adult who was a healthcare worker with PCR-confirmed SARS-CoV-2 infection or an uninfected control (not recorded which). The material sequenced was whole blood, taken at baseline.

The CDR3 protein is CASSLSGGNSYEQYF. CDR3 nucleotide sequence: TGTGCCAGCAGCTTAAGTGGCGGGAACTCCTACGAGCAGTACTTC. V usage is TRBV7-2 and J usage is TRBJ2-7; a possible D gene is TRBD2 (6 bases). V gave up 2 bases and J gave up 0 bases, with 11 bases separating them. The CDR3 is 15 amino acids. CDR1 SGHTA and CDR2 FQGNSA come from the germline V gene.